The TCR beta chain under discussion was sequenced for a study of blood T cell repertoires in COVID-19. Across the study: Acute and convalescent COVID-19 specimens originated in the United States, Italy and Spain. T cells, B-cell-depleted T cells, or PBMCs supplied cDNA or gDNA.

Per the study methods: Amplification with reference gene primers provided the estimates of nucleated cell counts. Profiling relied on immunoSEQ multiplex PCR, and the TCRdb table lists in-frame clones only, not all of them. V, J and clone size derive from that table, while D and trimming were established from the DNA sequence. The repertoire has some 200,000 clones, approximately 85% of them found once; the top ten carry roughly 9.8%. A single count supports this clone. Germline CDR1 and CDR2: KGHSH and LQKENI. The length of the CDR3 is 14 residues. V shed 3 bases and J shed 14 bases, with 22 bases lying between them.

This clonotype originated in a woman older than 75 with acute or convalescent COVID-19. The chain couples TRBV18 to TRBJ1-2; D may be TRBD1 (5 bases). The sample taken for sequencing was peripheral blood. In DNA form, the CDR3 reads TGTGCCAGCTCACCTACTGAAGGGACCCATGGGAGGACCTTC. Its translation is CASSPTEGTHGRTF.